This T cell receptor (beta chain) was captured in a study of cytomegalovirus exposure and HLA in healthy donors. The overall study: When 350 to 500 donors were genotyped, 81% of them were found to fall in the Caucasian-associated ancestry cluster. Study-wide results and limits: Later, an analysis found that common viral pathogens appeared to be linked with several of the most significant clusters. TCR beta V- and J-gene trimming, according to a later analysis, was linked to a missense DCLRE1C variant.

Germline V lookup: CDR1 SGDLS, CDR2 YYNGEE. The CDR3 spans 15 residues. Trimming stripped 4 bases from V and 4 bases from J, with 12 bases between. Healthy bone marrow donors made up the cohort. Note on this clone: The antigen is not known.

The PCR employed 60 Vbeta primers together with 13 Jbeta primers. This table comes from immunoSEQ multiplex PCR, and its TCRdb copy is limited to in-frame clones, with some not included. The repertoire holds 100,000 to 150,000 clones, with 75% to 85% as singletons. This receptor was taken from a middle-aged man in good health and CMV-seronegative. Sequencing input: PBMCs. The J gene is TRBJ1-6, the V gene TRBV9; D might be TRBD1 (6 bases). The CDR3 region is CASSPGTKYNSPLHF. The CDR3 bases are TGTGCCAGCAGCCCCGGGACAAAATATAATTCACCCCTCCACTTT.